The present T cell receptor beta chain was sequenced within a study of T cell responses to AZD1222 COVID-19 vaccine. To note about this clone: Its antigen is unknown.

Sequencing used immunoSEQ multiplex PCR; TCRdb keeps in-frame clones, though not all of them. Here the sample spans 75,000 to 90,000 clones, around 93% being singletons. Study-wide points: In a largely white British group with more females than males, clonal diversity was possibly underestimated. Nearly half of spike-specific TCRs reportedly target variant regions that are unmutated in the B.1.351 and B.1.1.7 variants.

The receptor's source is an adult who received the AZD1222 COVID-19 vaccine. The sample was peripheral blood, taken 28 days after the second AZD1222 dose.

Written as DNA, the CDR3 is TGTGCCACCAGTGCCCCCACAGGGCCCGCGAACACCGGGGAGCTGTTTTTT. Translated, it gives CATSAPTGPANTGELFF. The V gene is TRBV24-1, the J gene TRBJ2-2; possible D gene TRBD1, 6 bases. The germline gives CDR1 KGHDR, CDR2 SFDVKD. The V and J ends lost 5 bases and 0 bases respectively, with 15 bases between them. CDR3 length equals 17 residues.